This entry lists 5 T cell receptor beta chains sequenced from one sample in a study of blood T cell repertoires in COVID-19. The data were produced by immunoSEQ multiplex PCR, yet TCRdb's version contains in-frame clones alone and is incomplete. The profile shows fewer than 350,000 clones, 70% to 90% of them singletons. Sequencing was done on a sample of peripheral blood. Receptors originate from a woman aged 30 to 39 with COVID-19, enrolled during active disease.

The V call is TRBV27, the J call TRBJ1-2, with 9 bases aligning to TRBD1. V shed 6 bases and J 5 bases; nucleotides not matched to a gene: 13. CDR1 and CDR2 from the germline V gene are MNHEY and SMNVEV (reference sequence). CDR3 length: 16 residues. The CDR3 nucleotides read TGTGCCAGCAGACCTTTATACAGGGGGCCCCTATATGGCTACACCTTC. Its protein is CASRPLYRGPLYGYTF.

V gene TRBV4-1 combines with J gene TRBJ2-3, with TRBD2 matching over 11 bases. CDR3 length equals 17 residues. V was clipped by 3 bases and J by 4 bases; unmatched bases: 9. From germline, CDR1 is MGHRA and CDR2 YSYEKL. The CDR3 loop is CASSHSPSGGPSDTQYF. The CDR3 DNA reads TGCGCCAGCAGCCACTCCCCTAGCGGGGGGCCGTCAGATACGCAGTATTTT.

The rearrangement joins TRBV18 to TRBJ1-5; TRBD1 matches 9 bases. Trimming removed 0 bases from V and 6 bases from J; junction bases left unmatched: 3. The CDR3 extends over 15 amino acids. Germline V gives CDR1 KGHSH, CDR2 LQKENI. DNA of the CDR3: TGTGCCAGCTCACCACCGGACAGGGGTGGTCAGCCCCAGCATTTT. Protein product: CASSPPDRGGQPQHF.

This clone was detected once. This chain uses TRBV27 with TRBJ1-5, with TRBD1 identical over 8 bases. The junction had 10 bases not matched to a gene; V was cut back by 5 bases and J by 7 bases. Germline V gene sequence: CDR1 MNHEY, CDR2 SMNVEV (reference sequence). The CDR3 length is 15 residues. The chain's CDR3 is CASSPEDRGFQPQHF. As DNA, the CDR3 is TGTGCCAGCAGTCCAGAAGACAGGGGTTTCCAGCCCCAGCATTTT.

Here the CDR3 reads CASRLDRGGETQYF. In nucleotides, the CDR3 is TGTGCCAGCAGATTAGACAGGGGAGGCGAGACCCAGTACTTC. The V gene is TRBV6-5, the J gene TRBJ2-5; TRBD1 matches at 8 bases. This CDR3 region has 14 residues. CDR1 MNHEY and CDR2 SVGAGI come from the germline V gene. The trim removed 6 bases at V and 5 bases at J, leaving 8 bases unmatched.